This paragraph covers one TCR beta chain sequence. The data derive from a study of blood T cell repertoires in COVID-19. Overall study context: Sites across the United States, Italy and Spain contributed samples from acute and convalescent COVID-19. The analysed material was cDNA or gDNA that came from T cells, B-cell-depleted T cells, or PBMCs.

With 6 bases clipped from V and 4 bases from J, the junction kept 11 bases outside the gene matches. This CDR3 has 15 amino acids. CDR1 is SGHVS and CDR2 is FNYEAQ in the germline V gene. Authors' processing steps: How many nucleated cells were present was estimated from reference gene primer amplification. Profiled with immunoSEQ multiplex PCR; TCRdb holds only in-frame clones, not every one. The V and J calls and clone size are taken from that table; D and trimming were inferred from the DNA. This table holds around 130,000 clones, about 86% found once. This sequence originates from a woman aged 45-59 years who had recovered from COVID-19. The gene calls are TRBV7-6 and TRBJ2-7, with TRBD2 matching over 8 bases. The sample taken for sequencing was peripheral blood. The CDR3 is CASSRGGLQSYEQYF. The DNA of the CDR3 is TGTGCCAGCAGTCGGGGGGGCCTACAGAGTTACGAGCAGTACTTC.